The 21 T cell receptor beta chains below all came from one sample that was sequenced in a study of CD4 T cells in relation to SARS-CoV-2 and coronaviruses. Sequencing used immunoSEQ multiplex PCR; TCRdb keeps in-frame clones, though not all of them. This sample has roughly 43,000 clones; about four fifths occur once, and the top ten carry about 1.5%. These receptors are not linked to any known antigen. Sequencing was performed on naive CD4+ T cells from PBMCs, cultured in vitro. As for subset: naive CD4+ T cells isolated by negative enrichment. The receptors stem from an adult with COVID-19.

This clone came up a few times. CDR3 loop: CASSSSPWTSKEQFF. The CDR3 DNA sequence: TGTGCCAGCAGTTCCTCACCCTGGACTAGTAAAGAGCAGTTCTTC. The V and J genes are TRBV28 and TRBJ2-1, with 7 bases fitting TRBD2. CDR1 MDHEN and CDR2 SYDVKM come from the germline V gene. The CDR3 runs 15 residues. Trimming cost V 4 bases and J 10 bases; bases outside gene matches: 13.

V gene TRBV6-2 or TRBV6-3 combines with J gene TRBJ1-1; possibly TRBD1 for D (5 bases). V shed 5 bases and J shed 5 bases, with 30 bases lying between them. The CDR3 consists of 19 residues. The germline V gene has CDR1 MNHEY and CDR2 SVGEGT. The CDR3 bases are TGTGCCAGCAGTAACCACATCCTCGGGCGCAGGGATCGGAGGACTGAAGCTTTCTTT. It specifies CASSNHILGRRDRRTEAFF.

This chain uses TRBV28 with TRBJ1-1, with 8 bases lining up with TRBD1. The germline gives CDR1 MDHEN, CDR2 SYDVKM. Losses at the gene ends were 4 bases for V and 6 bases for J; bases not matched to a gene: 10. The CDR3 has 15 amino acids. CDR3 nucleotides: TGTGCCAGCAGTTCTAACAGGGGGTTGAGCCCTGAAGCTTTCTTT. Translating gives CASSSNRGLSPEAFF.

The V call is TRBV6-5, the J call TRBJ1-5; D is unclear. V lost 7 bases and J lost 7, with 14 bases in between. CDR1 and CDR2 from the germline V gene are MNHEY and SVGAGI. The length of the CDR3 is 13 residues. The CDR3 reads CASTRRKGQPQHF. The DNA for the CDR3 is TGTGCCAGCACGCGAAGGAAGGGACAGCCCCAGCATTTT.

CDR3 protein: CASSSHGTGEFYEQYF. CDR3 DNA sequence: TGTGCCAGCAGCTCCCACGGGACAGGGGAATTCTACGAGCAGTACTTC. The rearrangement links TRBV7-6 to TRBJ2-7; TRBD1 matches at 10 bases. V shed 4 bases, J shed 3 bases, and the junction held 9 bases outside the gene matches. This CDR3 comprises 16 residues. Looked up from germline, CDR1 is SGHVS and CDR2 is FNYEAQ. Full variable domain (rest looked up from reference TRBV7-6 and TRBJ2-7): GAGVSQSPRYKVTKRGQDVALRCDPISGHVSLYWYRQALGQGPEFLTYFNYEAQQDKSGLPNDRFSAERPEGSISTLTIQRTEQRDSAMYRCASSSHGTGEFYEQYFGPGTRLTVT.

This chain links TRBV19 with TRBJ1-1, with D uncertain. Per germline, CDR1 LNHDA and CDR2 SQIVND (reference sequence). V was shortened by 2 bases and J by 0 bases, with 7 bases between the two germline ends. This CDR3 contains 14 residues. CDR3 bases: TGTGCCAGTAGTATAAGGGCCCTGAACACTGAAGCTTTCTTT. Protein product: CASSIRALNTEAFF.

The gene calls are TRBV19 and TRBJ2-1, with 11 bases that match TRBD2. Germline CDR1 is LNHDA and CDR2 is SQIVND (reference sequence). The CDR3 is made up of 14 amino acids. After removal of 6 bases from V and 5 bases from J, the junction contained 3 bases not matched to a gene. CDR3 DNA sequence: TGTGCCAGTAGAACTAGCGGGAGTAACAATGAGCAGTTCTTC. This codes for CASRTSGSNNEQFF.

The chain uses TRBV6-6 and TRBJ1-1; 7 bases are a match to TRBD1. There are 14 residues in the CDR3. J gave up 6 bases and V 2 bases, and 6 bases lay outside the gene matches. CDR1 MNHNY and CDR2 SVGAGI come from the germline V gene (reference sequence). The CDR3 spells CASSYPGGYAEAFF. In nucleotides, the CDR3 is TGTGCCAGCAGTTACCCAGGGGGATACGCTGAAGCTTTCTTT.

The V gene is TRBV7-3, the J gene TRBJ2-1, with D possibly TRBD1 on 6 matching bases. The CDR3 is made up of 14 amino acids. Trimming left V 2 bases short and J 10 bases short, with 15 bases between. From germline, CDR1 is SGHTA and CDR2 FQGTGA. The CDR3, as DNA: TGTGCCAGCAGCTTATTATCAGGGGATGGCGAGCAGTTCTTC. Encoded protein: CASSLLSGDGEQFF.

This sequence joins TRBV30 and TRBJ1-3, with D hard to call. This CDR3 has 15 residues. V was pared by 3 bases and J by 0 bases, with 12 bases between. Germline assignment: CDR1 GTSNPN and CDR2 SVGIG (reference sequence). The CDR3 spells CAWSRSQDSGNTIYF. CDR3 DNA: TGTGCCTGGAGCCGAAGCCAGGACTCTGGAAACACCATATATTTT. The whole variable domain, remainder taken from reference TRBV30 and TRBJ1-3, is SQTIHQWPATLVQPVGSPLSLECTVEGTSNPNLYWYRQAAGRGLQLLFYSVGIGQISSEVPQNLSASRPQDRQFILSSKKLLLSDSGFYLCAWSRSQDSGNTIYFGEGSWLTVV.

Only a few counts were recorded for this clone. The chain recombines TRBV28 with TRBJ2-6; D is undetermined. Trimming took 7 bases from V and 0 from J, leaving 16 bases between them. CDR3 size: 17 residues. The V gene's germline CDR1 is MDHEN and CDR2 SYDVKM. The DNA of the CDR3 is TGTGCCAGCAACCAACAGCCCAGCATCTCTGGGGCCAACGTCCTGACTTTC. Its protein product is CASNQQPSISGANVLTF.

This clone was counted only a few times. The chain has TRBV18 and TRBJ2-1; D possibly corresponds to TRBD2 (5 bases). The V gene lost 2 bases and the J gene lost 8 bases, with 13 bases spanning the gap. CDR1 is KGHSH and CDR2 is LQKENI in the germline V gene. The CDR3 contains 14 residues. The CDR3 reads CASSPLSLADEQFF. The DNA for the CDR3 is TGTGCCAGCTCACCATTATCTCTAGCAGATGAGCAGTTCTTC.

The CDR3 sequence is CASSFVNQPQHF. The CDR3 bases are TGTGCCAGTAGTTTTGTCAATCAGCCCCAGCATTTT. V gene TRBV19 combines with J gene TRBJ1-5; D remains ambiguous. CDR3 size: 12 residues. CDR1 and CDR2 from the germline V gene are LNHDA and SQIVND (reference sequence). The V end was cut by 5 bases, the J end by 3 bases, with 5 bases between.

The chain couples TRBV12-5 to TRBJ2-1; 7 nucleotides line up with TRBD1. This CDR3 has 13 amino acids. The J segment lost 8 bases and the V segment lost 1 base, leaving 2 bases of the junction unmatched. Germline values: CDR1 LGHNT, CDR2 FRNRAP. The CDR3 nucleotides are TGTGCTAGTGGTTTGGGACAGGGCTATGAGCAGTTCTTC. Translating gives CASGLGQGYEQFF. Variable domain in full (rest from reference TRBV12-5 and TRBJ2-1): DARVTQTPRHKVTEMGQEVTMRCQPILGHNTVFWYRQTMMQGLELLAYFRNRAPLDDSGMPKDRFSAEMPDATLATLKIQPSEPRDSAVYFCASGLGQGYEQFFGPGTRLTVL.

V usage is TRBV7-9 and J usage is TRBJ2-7; D is unclear. V gave up 3 bases and J gave up 3 bases, with 6 bases separating them. Germline V gene lookup returns CDR1 SEHNR and CDR2 FQNEAQ (reference sequence). The CDR3 runs to 12 residues. DNA for the CDR3: TGTGCCAGCAGCTTCGACGGCTACGAGCAGTACTTC. Translation gives CASSFDGYEQYF.

The chain is built from TRBV6-2 or TRBV6-3 and TRBJ1-5; D might be TRBD1 (5 bases). The CDR3 has 16 amino acids. Germline V CDR1 and CDR2: MNHEY, SVGEGT. V was clipped by 2 bases and J by 5 bases, with 16 bases between them. CDR3 DNA sequence: TGTGCCAGCAGTTACGGGGCACTGCTACATTATCAGCCCCAGCATTTT. Translating it yields CASSYGALLHYQPQHF.

This clone appeared a few times. J is TRBJ2-2 and V is TRBV28; D uncertain. The CDR3 extends over 12 amino acids. Germline CDR1 MDHEN, CDR2 SYDVKM. Trimming cost V 5 bases and J 2 bases, with 3 bases left between them. Here the CDR3 reads CASSINTGELFF. The CDR3 DNA sequence: TGTGCCAGCAGTATCAACACCGGGGAGCTGTTTTTT.

V and J are TRBV24-1 and TRBJ2-7; TRBD2 agrees at 7 bases. This CDR3 spans 15 amino acids. V shed 4 bases and J 1 base; nucleotides not matched to a gene: 6. Germline V lookup: CDR1 KGHDR, CDR2 SFDVKD. The CDR3 spells CATSDPRTSSYEQYF. DNA for the CDR3: TGTGCCACCAGTGACCCTAGGACTAGTTCCTACGAGCAGTACTTC.

V is TRBV28 and J is TRBJ2-1; 10 positions agree with TRBD2. Per the germline V gene, CDR1 is MDHEN and CDR2 is SYDVKM. V lost 3 bases to trimming and J lost 5 bases; unmatched junction nucleotides: 4. The CDR3 covers 15 residues. The CDR3, as DNA: TGTGCCAGCAGTTTCCGGACTAGCGGCAACAATGAGCAGTTCTTC. This gives the protein CASSFRTSGNNEQFF.

This clone came up once. V gene TRBV6-6 combines with J gene TRBJ2-1, with D perhaps TRBD2 (5 bases). The CDR3 sequence is 15 residues long. CDR1 and CDR2 from the germline V gene are MNHNY and SVGAGI (reference sequence). V lost 6 bases to trimming and J lost 8 bases, with 20 bases between them. The CDR3 coding sequence is TGTGCCAGCAGCCGTGGGCGGGCCCTACCGGATGAGCAGTTCTTC. As protein: CASSRGRALPDEQFF.

The CDR3 here is CASSLGTSLSREQYF. The DNA for the CDR3 is TGCGCCAGCAGCCTCGGGACAAGTCTTTCGCGCGAGCAGTACTTC. The rearrangement joins TRBV5-1 to TRBJ2-7; D perhaps matches TRBD1 (6 bases). The CDR3 extends over 15 amino acids. In germline, CDR1 is SGHRS, CDR2 YFSETQ. Trimming took 4 bases from V and 6 from J, leaving 20 bases between them.